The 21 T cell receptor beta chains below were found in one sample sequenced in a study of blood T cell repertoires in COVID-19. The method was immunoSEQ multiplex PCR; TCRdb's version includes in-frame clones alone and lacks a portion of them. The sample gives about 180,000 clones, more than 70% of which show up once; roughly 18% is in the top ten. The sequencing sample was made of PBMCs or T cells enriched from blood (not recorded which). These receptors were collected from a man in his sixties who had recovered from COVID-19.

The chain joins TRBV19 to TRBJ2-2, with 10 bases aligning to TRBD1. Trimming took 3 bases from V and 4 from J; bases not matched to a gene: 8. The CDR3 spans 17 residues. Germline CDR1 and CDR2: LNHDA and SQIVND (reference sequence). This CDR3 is CASSIQRTGGFTGELFF. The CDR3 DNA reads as TGTGCCAGTAGTATTCAGCGGACAGGGGGTTTCACCGGGGAGCTGTTTTTT.

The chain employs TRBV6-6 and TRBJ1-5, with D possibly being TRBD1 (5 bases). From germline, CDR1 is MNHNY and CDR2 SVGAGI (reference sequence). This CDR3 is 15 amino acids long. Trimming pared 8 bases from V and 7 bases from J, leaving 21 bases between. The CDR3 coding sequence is TGTGCCAGCCTAAGGTTCGGGCGGGGGAGCCAGCCCCAGCATTTT. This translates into CASLRFGRGSQPQHF.

CDR3 residues: CAWSVKGVGTEAFF. The CDR3 DNA reads as TGTGCCTGGAGTGTAAAGGGGGTGGGCACTGAAGCTTTCTTT. The rearrangement links TRBV30 to TRBJ1-1; possible D gene TRBD1, 6 bases. The germline V gene encodes CDR1 GTSNPN and CDR2 SVGIG (reference sequence). V was clipped by 0 bases and J by 4 bases, with 12 bases between them. There are 14 residues in the CDR3.

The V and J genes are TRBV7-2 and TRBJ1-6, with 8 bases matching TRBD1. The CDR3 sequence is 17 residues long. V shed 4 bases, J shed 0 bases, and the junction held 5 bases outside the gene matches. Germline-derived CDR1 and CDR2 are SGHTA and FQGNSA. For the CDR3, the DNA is TGTGCCAGCAGCTCTAGGACAGGGAGCTCCTATAATTCACCCCTCCACTTT. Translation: CASSSRTGSSYNSPLHF.

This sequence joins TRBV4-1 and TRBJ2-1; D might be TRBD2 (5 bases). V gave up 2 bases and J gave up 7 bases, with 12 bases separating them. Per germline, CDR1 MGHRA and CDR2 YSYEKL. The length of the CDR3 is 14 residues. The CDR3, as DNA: TGCGCCAGCAGCCAAACCGGGATCAGAAATGAGCAGTTCTTC. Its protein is CASSQTGIRNEQFF.

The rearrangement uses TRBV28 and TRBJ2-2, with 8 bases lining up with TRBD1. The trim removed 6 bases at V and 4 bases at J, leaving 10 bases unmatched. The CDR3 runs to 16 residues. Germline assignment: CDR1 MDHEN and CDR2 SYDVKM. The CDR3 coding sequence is TGTGCCAGCAGACCGCAGGGGGCTGCGTCCACCGGGGAGCTGTTTTTT. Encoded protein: CASRPQGAASTGELFF. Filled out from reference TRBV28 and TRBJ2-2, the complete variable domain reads DVKVTQSSRYLVKRTGEKVFLECVQDMDHENMFWYRQDPGLGLRLIYFSYDVKMKEKGDIPEGYSVSREKKERFSLILESASTNQTSMYLCASRPQGAASTGELFFGEGSRLTVL.

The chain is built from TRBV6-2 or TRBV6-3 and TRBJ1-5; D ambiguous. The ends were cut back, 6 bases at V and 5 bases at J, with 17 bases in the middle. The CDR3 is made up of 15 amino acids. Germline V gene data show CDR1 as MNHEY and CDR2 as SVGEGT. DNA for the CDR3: TGTGCCAGCAGCCTAAATCCAGGTCGCTATCAGCCCCAGCATTTT. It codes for CASSLNPGRYQPQHF.

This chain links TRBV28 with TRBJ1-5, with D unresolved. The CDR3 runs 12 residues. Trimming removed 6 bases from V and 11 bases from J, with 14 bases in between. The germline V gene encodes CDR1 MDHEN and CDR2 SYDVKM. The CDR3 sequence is CASSPLRLAQHF. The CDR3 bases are TGTGCCAGCAGCCCCTTGAGGTTGGCCCAGCATTTT.

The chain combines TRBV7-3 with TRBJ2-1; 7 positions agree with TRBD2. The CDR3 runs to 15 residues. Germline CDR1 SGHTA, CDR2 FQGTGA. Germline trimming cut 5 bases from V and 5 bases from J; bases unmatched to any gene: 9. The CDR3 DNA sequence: TGTGCCAGCAGCCCTTCTCTAGCGGTCAACAATGAGCAGTTCTTC. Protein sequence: CASSPSLAVNNEQFF.

CDR3 amino acids: CASSAGQGVFSNEKLFF. As DNA, the CDR3 is TGTGCCAGCAGTGCCGGACAGGGGGTATTTTCTAATGAAAAACTGTTTTTT. This chain joins TRBV13 and TRBJ1-4; 10 bases agree with TRBD1. With V trimmed by 6 bases and J by 3 bases, 10 bases remained unmatched. Germline CDR1 is PRHDT and CDR2 is FYEKMQ (reference sequence). This CDR3 comprises 17 residues.

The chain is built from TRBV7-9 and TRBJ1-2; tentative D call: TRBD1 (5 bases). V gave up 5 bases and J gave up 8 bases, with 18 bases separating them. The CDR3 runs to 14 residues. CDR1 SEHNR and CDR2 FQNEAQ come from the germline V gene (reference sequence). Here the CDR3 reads CASSRGAGREGYTF. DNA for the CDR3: TGTGCCAGCAGCCGAGGGGCGGGGCGAGAAGGCTACACCTTC.

The DNA for the CDR3 is TGTGCCAGCAGTCCTCCGGGACAGGTGGCCGGGGAGCTGTTTTTT. This encodes CASSPPGQVAGELFF. The chain has TRBV6-5 and TRBJ2-2; 8 nucleotides align to TRBD1. Germline assignment: CDR1 MNHEY and CDR2 SVGAGI. V lost 5 bases, J lost 6 bases, and 8 bases stayed unmatched. The CDR3 has 15 amino acids.

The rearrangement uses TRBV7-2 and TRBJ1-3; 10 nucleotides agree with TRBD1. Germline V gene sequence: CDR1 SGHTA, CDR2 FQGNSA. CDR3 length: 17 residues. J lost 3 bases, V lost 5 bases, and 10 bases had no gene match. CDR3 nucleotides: TGTGCCAGCAGCGCTCGGGACAGGGGATCGGTTGGAAACACCATATATTTT. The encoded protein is CASSARDRGSVGNTIYF.

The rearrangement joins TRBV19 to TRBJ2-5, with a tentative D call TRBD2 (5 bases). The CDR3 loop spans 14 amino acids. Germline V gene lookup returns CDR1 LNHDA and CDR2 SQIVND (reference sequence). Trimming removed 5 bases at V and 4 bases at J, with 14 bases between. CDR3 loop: CASSLGLAGETQYF. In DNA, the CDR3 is TGTGCCAGTAGTTTAGGTCTAGCCGGAGAGACCCAGTACTTC.

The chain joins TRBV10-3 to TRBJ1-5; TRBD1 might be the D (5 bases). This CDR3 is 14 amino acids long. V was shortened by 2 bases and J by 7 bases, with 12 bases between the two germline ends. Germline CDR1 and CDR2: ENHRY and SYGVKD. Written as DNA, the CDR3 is TGTGCCATCAGTGAGGCGGGGCCTTCCCAGCCCCAGCATTTT. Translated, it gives CAISEAGPSQPQHF.

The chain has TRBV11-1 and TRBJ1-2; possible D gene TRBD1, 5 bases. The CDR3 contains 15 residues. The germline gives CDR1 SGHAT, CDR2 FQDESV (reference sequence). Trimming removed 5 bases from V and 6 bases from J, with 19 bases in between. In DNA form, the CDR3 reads TGTGCCAGCAGCAACTCCGGGGGGGGACTACATGGCTACACCTTC. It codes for CASSNSGGGLHGYTF.

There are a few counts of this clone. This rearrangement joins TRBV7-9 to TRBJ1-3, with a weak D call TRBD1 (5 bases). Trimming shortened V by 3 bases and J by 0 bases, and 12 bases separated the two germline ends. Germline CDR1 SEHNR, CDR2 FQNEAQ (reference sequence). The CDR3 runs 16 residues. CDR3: CASSFQGPSSGNTIYF. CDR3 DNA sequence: TGTGCCAGCAGCTTCCAGGGCCCAAGCTCTGGAAACACCATATATTTT.

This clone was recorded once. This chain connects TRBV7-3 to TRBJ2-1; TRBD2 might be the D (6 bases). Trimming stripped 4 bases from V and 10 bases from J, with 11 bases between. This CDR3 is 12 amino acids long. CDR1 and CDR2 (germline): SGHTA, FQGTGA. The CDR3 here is CASSSEGQEQFF. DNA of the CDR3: TGTGCCAGCAGCTCGGAGGGCCAAGAGCAGTTCTTC.

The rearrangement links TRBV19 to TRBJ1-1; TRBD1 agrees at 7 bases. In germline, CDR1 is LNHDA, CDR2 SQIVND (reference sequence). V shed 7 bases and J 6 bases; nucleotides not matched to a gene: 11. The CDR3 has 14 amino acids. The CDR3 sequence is CASTPRDSQAEAFF. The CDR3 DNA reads TGTGCCAGTACCCCCCGGGACAGCCAAGCTGAAGCTTTCTTT. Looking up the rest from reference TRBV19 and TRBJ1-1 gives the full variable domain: DGGITQSPKYLFRKEGQNVTLSCEQNLNHDAMYWYRQDPGQGLRLIYYSQIVNDFQKGDIAEGYSVSREKKESFPLTVTSAQKNPTAFYLCASTPRDSQAEAFFGQGTRLTVV.

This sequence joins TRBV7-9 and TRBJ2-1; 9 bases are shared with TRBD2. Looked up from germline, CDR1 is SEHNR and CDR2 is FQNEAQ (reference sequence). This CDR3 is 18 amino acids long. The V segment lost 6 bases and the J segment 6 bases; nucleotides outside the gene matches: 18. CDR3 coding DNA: TGTGCCAGCAGTGGGAGACTAGCGGACTATCAGGGTCTCAATGAGCAGTTCTTC. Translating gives CASSGRLADYQGLNEQFF.

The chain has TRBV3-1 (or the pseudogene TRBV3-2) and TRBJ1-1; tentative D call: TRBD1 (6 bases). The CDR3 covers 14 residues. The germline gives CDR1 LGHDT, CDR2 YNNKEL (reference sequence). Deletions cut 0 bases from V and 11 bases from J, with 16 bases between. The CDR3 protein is CASSQETFGQRAFF. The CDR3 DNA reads TGTGCCAGCAGCCAAGAGACGTTTGGACAGCGGGCTTTCTTT.